The 6 T cell receptor beta chains below were found in one sample sequenced in a study of T cells in Graves' hyperthyroidism and ophthalmopathy. The investigators amplified TCR beta CDR3 regions from RNA transcripts. Carried out on the TCR CDR3, a first-round RT-PCR used the HTBI primer set. MiXCR, run by TCRdb on the multiplex PCR reads, gives a single entry per CDR3 protein. The table has roughly 500,000 distinct CDR3 sequences, around 42% seen once; the top ten hold around a fifth. The material sequenced was peripheral blood or thyroid tissue (not recorded which). The receptors originated from an adult woman with Graves' disease, either hyperthyroidism or ophthalmopathy (not recorded which).

The chain employs TRBV20-1 and TRBJ1-1; D unclear. Germline V gives CDR1 DFQATT, CDR2 SNEGSKA (reference sequence). The V and J ends lost 2 bases and 2 bases respectively, with 9 bases between them. The CDR3 spans 13 residues. CDR3 nucleotides: TGCAGTGCTAGAAGAGTAACCAACACTGAAGCTTTCTTT. This sequence encodes CSARRVTNTEAFF.

V and J are TRBV7-3 and TRBJ2-7; 11 bases match TRBD2. The germline gives CDR1 SGHTA, CDR2 FQGTGA. V lost 5 bases to trimming and J lost 5 bases; unmatched junction nucleotides: 8. The CDR3 is 15 amino acids. CDR3 sequence reads: CASSPVAGGEDEQYF. CDR3 DNA sequence: TGTGCCAGCAGCCCAGTAGCGGGAGGGGAGGACGAGCAGTACTTC.

The chain recombines TRBV10-3 with TRBJ2-2; D possibly corresponds to TRBD2 (5 bases). V lost 7 bases to trimming and J lost 7 bases, with 22 bases between them. Germline loops: CDR1 ENHRY, CDR2 SYGVKD. The CDR3 has 16 amino acids. This chain's CDR3 is CAIKSLGSLDNGELFF. Written as DNA, the CDR3 is TGTGCCATCAAAAGTCTAGGGAGTCTCGATAACGGGGAGCTGTTTTTT.

This clonotype was observed at least ten times. This chain connects TRBV7-2 to TRBJ2-7; D could derive from TRBD1 or TRBD2 (5 bases each). Germline CDR1 reads SGHTA; CDR2 reads FQGNSA. V dropped 5 bases and J dropped 5 bases, with 16 bases sitting between them. This CDR3 region has 14 residues. As DNA, the CDR3 is TGTGCCAGCAGCCGAGGGTTGGGGGAAAACGAGCAGTACTTC. Protein: CASSRGLGENEQYF.

The chain links TRBV20-1 to TRBJ1-6; TRBD1 might be the D (5 bases). The CDR3 has 14 amino acids. The germline V gene encodes CDR1 DFQATT and CDR2 SNEGSKA (reference sequence). Trimming pared 0 bases from V and 10 bases from J, leaving 13 bases between. The CDR3 reads CSAREVAGNSPLHF. The CDR3 region has the DNA TGCAGTGCTAGAGAGGTGGCAGGGAACTCACCCCTCCACTTT.

Ten or more counts support this clonotype. The CDR3 DNA follows: TGCGCCAGCAGCCTAGGGGGGGGGGAAGGCGAGCAGTACTTC. It is translated as CASSLGGGEGEQYF. The chain recombines TRBV5-1 with TRBJ2-7, with D possibly TRBD2 on 7 matching bases. V gave up 4 bases and J gave up 6 bases, with 17 bases separating them. The CDR3 loop spans 14 amino acids. CDR1 is SGHRS and CDR2 is YFSETQ in the germline V gene.